A single T cell receptor (beta chain) is shown here with its context. The CDR3 loop spans 17 amino acids. Germline values: CDR1 MDHEN, CDR2 SYDVKM. Losses at the gene ends were 4 bases for V and 8 bases for J; bases not matched to a gene: 17. The entry originates in a study of T cell repertoires in cytomegalovirus infection. Study overall: Signatures in public TCR beta sequences pointed to both CMV infection and matching HLA type.

Each CDR3 protein gets one entry after TCRdb re-called the reads with MiXCR. Of over 300,000 distinct CDR3 sequences in the sample, approximately 9.5% were seen once. The origin of this receptor is a human donor in good health (CMV status not recorded). Some clones in this sample may be carry-over from other donors' samples. This chain joins TRBV28 and TRBJ1-2; TRBD1 aligns across 9 bases. Sequencing used PBMCs. DNA for the CDR3: TGTGCCAGCAGTTCCTCATCCCGGGACAGGGATAGGGAGGGCTACACCTTC. Protein product: CASSSSSRDRDREGYTF.